Listed below are T cell receptor beta chains from one sample, sequenced in a study of OX40 agonist ivuxolimab in advanced cancers. The table came from immunoSEQ multiplex PCR; TCRdb's copy has only in-frame clones and leaves some out. The sample consists of roughly 61,000 clones, around 92% of them appearing once. The material sequenced was CD4+ or CD8+ T cells sorted from blood, taken in a trial of the OX40 agonist ivuxolimab. The receptors were gathered from an adult with an advanced solid tumor such as melanoma, head and neck, liver or kidney cancer. Each CDR3 is given with its conserved first and last residue. The D gene is left open where the match is weak. Size is stated for part of the rows, as once, few or many counts, or as a class when the clone is expanded.

- | - | TRBJ2-1 | TRBV6-1 | CASGIYNEQFF | TGTGCCAGCGGGATCTACAATGAGCAGTTCTTC
- | - | TRBJ1-2 | TRBV4-2 | CASSQEIEGGDYGYTF | TGTGCCAGCAGCCAAGAGATCGAAGGGGGTGACTATGGCTACACCTTC
- | - | TRBJ2-3 | TRBV2 | CASSYTRTDTQYF | TGTGCCAGCAGCTATACAAGAACAGATACGCAGTATTTT
- | few | TRBJ2-7 | TRBV30 | CAWSVLWGQPYEQYF | TGTGCCTGGAGTGTACTATGGGGGCAACCCTACGAGCAGTACTTC
TRBD1 | - | TRBJ2-7 | TRBV10-3 | CATVGQGMYEQYF | TGTGCCACTGTGGGACAGGGGATGTACGAGCAGTACTTC
- | - | TRBJ2-2 | TRBV9 | CASNEGGTGELFF | TGTGCCAGCAACGAGGGGGGCACCGGGGAGCTGTTTTTT
TRBD1 | - | TRBJ2-7 | TRBV27 | CASSLSVGTGRHEQYF | TGTGCCAGCAGTTTATCGGTCGGGACAGGGAGGCACGAGCAGTACTTC
TRBD2 | - | TRBJ2-1 | TRBV30 | CAGSGREHSEQFF | TGTGCCGGTTCGGGGAGGGAGCATAGTGAGCAGTTCTTC
- | once | TRBJ1-1 | TRBV19 | CASSIPTENTEAFF | TGTGCCAGTAGTATCCCGACAGAGAACACTGAAGCTTTCTTT
- | once | TRBJ1-5 | TRBV23-1 | CASSQLGREDNQPQHF | TGCGCCAGCAGTCAATTGGGTAGGGAAGACAATCAGCCCCAGCATTTT
TRBD1 | - | TRBJ1-5 | TRBV2 | CASRDRYNQPQHF | TGTGCCAGCAGGGACAGGTATAATCAGCCCCAGCATTTT
- | - | TRBJ2-1 | TRBV30 | CAWSADRDEQFF | TGTGCCTGGAGTGCCGACCGAGATGAGCAGTTCTTC
TRBD1 | - | TRBJ2-4 | TRBV6-5 | CASSPTGSGNIQYF | TGTGCCAGCAGCCCGACAGGGAGTGGAAACATTCAGTACTTC
- | - | TRBJ2-3 | TRBV28 | CASSSTDTQYF | TGTGCCAGCAGTTCCACAGATACGCAGTATTTT
- | - | TRBJ2-3 | TRBV27 | CASSLIGSTDTQYF | TGTGCCAGCAGTTTAATCGGATCCACAGATACGCAGTATTTT
- | - | TRBJ1-1 | TRBV5-1 | CASSLSSGGPNTEAFF | TGCGCCAGCAGCTTGTCTTCAGGCGGCCCTAACACTGAAGCTTTCTTT
TRBD1 | - | TRBJ1-6 | TRBV30 | CAWNQGGDNSPLHF | TGTGCCTGGAACCAGGGGGGCGATAATTCACCCCTCCACTTT
- | once | TRBJ1-2 | TRBV29-1 | CSVARPGRIGSNYGYTF | TGCAGCGTTGCGCGGCCAGGGCGCATAGGGAGTAACTATGGCTACACCTTC
- | - | TRBJ1-1 | TRBV30 | CAWSRGTEAFF | TGTGCCTGGTCTCGGGGCACTGAAGCTTTCTTT
- | - | TRBJ1-6 | TRBV6-5 | CASSYLKQGGSPLHF | TGTGCCAGCAGTTACTTGAAACAGGGCGGGTCACCCCTCCACTTT
- | - | TRBJ2-1 | TRBV4-3 | CASSPGAGYNEQFF | TGCGCCAGCAGCCCCGGGGCGGGGTACAATGAGCAGTTCTTC
- | once | TRBJ2-1 | TRBV30 | CAWSEAHEQFF | TGTGCCTGGAGTGAGGCCCATGAGCAGTTCTTC
- | - | TRBJ1-2 | TRBV6-6 | CASRGAPAEGYTF | TGTGCCAGCCGAGGGGCTCCCGCGGAGGGCTACACCTTC
- | - | TRBJ1-1 | TRBV19 | CASYTGSGNTEAFF | TGTGCCAGCTACACAGGGAGTGGGAACACTGAAGCTTTCTTT
TRBD1 | - | TRBJ1-5 | TRBV28 | CASSWTGNQPQHF | TGTGCCAGCAGTTGGACAGGGAATCAGCCCCAGCATTTT
TRBD1 | - | TRBJ2-3 | TRBV4-3 | CASSPSPRTGGTDTQYF | TGCGCCAGCAGCCCTTCCCCGAGGACAGGGGGCACAGATACGCAGTATTTT
- | once | TRBJ2-5 | TRBV30 | CAWYERGRSETQYF | TGTGCCTGGTACGAACGTGGCAGAAGCGAGACCCAGTACTTC
- | - | TRBJ1-2 | TRBV15 | CATSRDSRPTRDGYTF | TGTGCCACCAGCAGAGATTCCAGGCCCACTAGGGATGGCTACACCTTC